The table lists the clone carrying this T cell receptor (beta chain) with a few counts. Its target is not known. These data come from a study of T-cell reconstitution after alpha-beta-depleted transplantation in children. The study, taken as a whole, reports: After one year, T-cell counts and TCRbeta diversity mostly came from new T cells.

Unique molecular identifiers were used in preparing the TCRbeta library. TCRdb re-called the PCR reads through MiXCR, storing one row per CDR3 protein. This table has under 750,000 distinct CDR3 sequences, roughly 24% appearing once. The germline V gene encodes CDR1 MNHEY and CDR2 SMNVEV (reference sequence). Trimming cost V 2 bases and J 7 bases, with 6 bases left between them. CDR3 length: 13 amino acids. The chain couples TRBV27 to TRBJ1-6; no clear D. The sequencing used PBMCs, mostly from graft donor cells, collected 360 days after TCRalphabeta/CD19-depleted stem cell transplant. The clonotype comes from a boy younger than two who had a stem cell transplant for acute myeloid leukemia, so the T cells may come from the graft donor. Here the CDR3 reads CASSLRENSPLHF. CDR3 nucleotides: TGTGCCAGCAGTTTACGGGAAAATTCACCCCTCCACTTT.